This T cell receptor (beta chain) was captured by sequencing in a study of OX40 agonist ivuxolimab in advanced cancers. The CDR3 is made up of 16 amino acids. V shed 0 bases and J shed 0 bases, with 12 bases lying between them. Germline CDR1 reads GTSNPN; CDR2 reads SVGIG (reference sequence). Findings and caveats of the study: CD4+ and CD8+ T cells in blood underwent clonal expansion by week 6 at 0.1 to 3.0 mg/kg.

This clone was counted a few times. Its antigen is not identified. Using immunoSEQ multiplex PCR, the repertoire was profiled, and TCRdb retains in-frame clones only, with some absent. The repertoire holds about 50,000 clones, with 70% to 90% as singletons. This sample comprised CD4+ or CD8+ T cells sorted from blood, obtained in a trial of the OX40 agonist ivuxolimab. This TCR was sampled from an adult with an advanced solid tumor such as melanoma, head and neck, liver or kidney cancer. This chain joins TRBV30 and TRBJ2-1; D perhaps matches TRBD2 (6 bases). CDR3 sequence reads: CAWSVGIGGSYNEQFF. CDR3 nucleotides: TGTGCCTGGAGTGTAGGGATCGGGGGCTCCTACAATGAGCAGTTCTTC. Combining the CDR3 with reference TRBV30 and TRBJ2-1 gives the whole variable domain SQTIHQWPATLVQPVGSPLSLECTVEGTSNPNLYWYRQAAGRGLQLLFYSVGIGQISSEVPQNLSASRPQDRQFILSSKKLLLSDSGFYLCAWSVGIGGSYNEQFFGPGTRLTVL.